This is a list of T cell receptor beta chains from one sample in a study of OX40 agonist ivuxolimab in advanced cancers. The assay was immunoSEQ multiplex PCR, and TCRdb's table has in-frame clones only and misses some. Here the sample spans some 50,000 clones, about nine tenths being singletons. The source material was CD4+ or CD8+ T cells sorted from blood, sampled in a trial of the OX40 agonist ivuxolimab. The receptor source for this set is an adult with an advanced solid tumor such as melanoma, head and neck, liver or kidney cancer. Both conserved end residues are part of each CDR3. The order of the fields is D gene, clone size, J gene, V gene, CDR3 DNA, CDR3 protein. A D gene is named only where the DNA matches it firmly. Size tells how often a clone was seen (once, few, many) or the class of an expanded clone, and some rows leave it out.

d_gene: -; abundance: -; j_gene: TRBJ1-5; v_gene: TRBV5-4; CDR3nt: TGTGCCAGCAGCGAGGCCGGGGCCTATAGCAATCAGCCCCAGCATTTT; CDR3aa: CASSEAGAYSNQPQHF
d_gene: -; abundance: -; j_gene: TRBJ2-1; v_gene: TRBV4-1; CDR3nt: TGCGCCAGCAGCGGTAGTTACAATGAGCAGTTCTTC; CDR3aa: CASSGSYNEQFF
d_gene: -; abundance: -; j_gene: TRBJ2-3; v_gene: TRBV5-4; CDR3nt: TGTGCCAGCAGCTTTGGGGGGGGCGGCCCAGATACGCAGTATTTT; CDR3aa: CASSFGGGGPDTQYF
d_gene: TRBD2; abundance: large; j_gene: TRBJ2-1; v_gene: TRBV4-3; CDR3nt: TGCGCCAGCAGCCAAGATCCTAGCGGGGGGAACAATGAGCAGTTCTTC; CDR3aa: CASSQDPSGGNNEQFF
d_gene: TRBD1; abundance: -; j_gene: TRBJ2-5; v_gene: TRBV9; CDR3nt: TGTGCCAGCAGCCCCCCGGGACAGGACAAAGGGGCCCAGTACTTC; CDR3aa: CASSPPGQDKGAQYF
d_gene: -; abundance: -; j_gene: TRBJ2-1; v_gene: TRBV5-1; CDR3nt: TGCGCCAGCAGCTCCAACAATGAGCAGTTCTTC; CDR3aa: CASSSNNEQFF
d_gene: TRBD2; abundance: -; j_gene: TRBJ2-5; v_gene: TRBV4-1; CDR3nt: TGCGCCAGCAGCCAAGGACTAGCGGAGAAAGAGACCCAGTACTTC; CDR3aa: CASSQGLAEKETQYF
d_gene: -; abundance: -; j_gene: TRBJ2-3; v_gene: TRBV6-1; CDR3nt: TGTGCCAGCAGTGCCCTGGGACACCCGGTTTCCACAGATACGCAGTATTTT; CDR3aa: CASSALGHPVSTDTQYF
d_gene: TRBD1; abundance: -; j_gene: TRBJ1-1; v_gene: TRBV5-6; CDR3nt: TGTGCCAGCAGCTTGGGGACAGGGGCCCCTAAGGCTTTCTTT; CDR3aa: CASSLGTGAPKAFF
d_gene: TRBD1; abundance: -; j_gene: TRBJ1-5; v_gene: TRBV28; CDR3nt: TGTGCCAGCAGTTCCGGGACAGGGGAGGTTAGGCAGCCCCAGCATTTT; CDR3aa: CASSSGTGEVRQPQHF
d_gene: TRBD2; abundance: -; j_gene: TRBJ2-5; v_gene: TRBV5-6; CDR3nt: TGTGCCAGCAGCTTCTTAGCGGGAGGGTCCCAAGAGACCCAGTACTTC; CDR3aa: CASSFLAGGSQETQYF
d_gene: -; abundance: -; j_gene: TRBJ2-7; v_gene: TRBV28; CDR3nt: TGTGCCAGCAGTTTAGACGGATCCGGTCACTACGAGCAGTACTTC; CDR3aa: CASSLDGSGHYEQYF
d_gene: TRBD2; abundance: -; j_gene: TRBJ2-2; v_gene: TRBV9; CDR3nt: TGTGCCAGCAGCGTAGCTAGGGGAGGGGCGAACACCGGGGAGCTGTTTTTT; CDR3aa: CASSVARGGANTGELFF
d_gene: -; abundance: -; j_gene: TRBJ2-7; v_gene: TRBV10-3; CDR3nt: TGTGCCATCAGTGAAACTATACTCTACGAGCAGTACTTC; CDR3aa: CAISETILYEQYF
d_gene: -; abundance: -; j_gene: TRBJ2-2; v_gene: TRBV21-1; CDR3nt: TGTGCCAGCAGCAAAGTCCCCTCGAACACCGGGGAGCTGTTTTTT; CDR3aa: CASSKVPSNTGELFF
d_gene: -; abundance: -; j_gene: TRBJ1-3; v_gene: TRBV4-3; CDR3nt: TGCGCCAGCAGCAAAGGGGTCGGAAACACCATATATTTT; CDR3aa: CASSKGVGNTIYF
d_gene: TRBD1; abundance: -; j_gene: TRBJ1-5; v_gene: TRBV27; CDR3nt: TGTGCCAGCAGTTTAGCACCCCTCGACAGGGGTCAAAATCAGCCCCAGCATTTT; CDR3aa: CASSLAPLDRGQNQPQHF
d_gene: TRBD1; abundance: -; j_gene: TRBJ2-7; v_gene: TRBV6-1; CDR3nt: TGTGCCATCTCCGACAGGGGGGACTCCTACGAGCAGTACTTC; CDR3aa: CAISDRGDSYEQYF
d_gene: -; abundance: -; j_gene: TRBJ1-1; v_gene: TRBV19; CDR3nt: TGTGCCAGCCGCCAGGGCCGAGGCACTGAAGCTTTCTTT; CDR3aa: CASRQGRGTEAFF
d_gene: TRBD1; abundance: -; j_gene: TRBJ2-7; v_gene: TRBV9; CDR3nt: TGTGCCAGCAGCCCAGACAGGGGACCATCCTACGAGCAGTACTTC; CDR3aa: CASSPDRGPSYEQYF
d_gene: -; abundance: -; j_gene: TRBJ1-1; v_gene: TRBV11-2; CDR3nt: TGTGCCAGCAGCTTAGTCCCGGACTGGAACACTGAAGCTTTCTTT; CDR3aa: CASSLVPDWNTEAFF
d_gene: -; abundance: -; j_gene: TRBJ2-3; v_gene: TRBV7-6; CDR3nt: TGTGCCAGCAGCTTAGCGGAGGTCAGCCAAGACACAGATACGCAGTATTTT; CDR3aa: CASSLAEVSQDTDTQYF
d_gene: -; abundance: few; j_gene: TRBJ1-6; v_gene: TRBV5-3; CDR3nt: TGTGCCAGCAGCCTTGGCAGGGCCCCTAATTCACCCCTCCACTTT; CDR3aa: CASSLGRAPNSPLHF
d_gene: -; abundance: -; j_gene: TRBJ1-1; v_gene: TRBV27; CDR3nt: TGTGCCAGCAGCCAAACAGGTAGCACTGAAGCTTTCTTT; CDR3aa: CASSQTGSTEAFF
d_gene: TRBD1; abundance: -; j_gene: TRBJ2-7; v_gene: TRBV27; CDR3nt: TGTGCCAGCAGTCCCTCGGGACAGTCCTACGAGCAGTACTTC; CDR3aa: CASSPSGQSYEQYF
d_gene: -; abundance: -; j_gene: TRBJ2-7; v_gene: TRBV27; CDR3nt: TGTGCCAGCAGCCCGTTGGGGGCTAACGAGCAGTACTTC; CDR3aa: CASSPLGANEQYF
d_gene: TRBD2; abundance: -; j_gene: TRBJ2-1; v_gene: TRBV7-9; CDR3nt: TGTGCCAGCAGCTTACATTCCGGACTAGCCAATGAGCAGTTCTTC; CDR3aa: CASSLHSGLANEQFF
d_gene: TRBD2; abundance: -; j_gene: TRBJ2-1; v_gene: TRBV13; CDR3nt: TGTGCCAGCAGCTTTGGACTAGCGGGCCTACATGAGCAGTTCTTC; CDR3aa: CASSFGLAGLHEQFF
d_gene: TRBD1; abundance: -; j_gene: TRBJ2-7; v_gene: TRBV28; CDR3nt: TGTGCCAGCAGTTTAATGGCAGGGGGCTACGAGCAGTACTTC; CDR3aa: CASSLMAGGYEQYF
d_gene: -; abundance: -; j_gene: TRBJ1-2; v_gene: TRBV2; CDR3nt: TGTGCCAGCACCGGCGGGGTGGACTATGGCTACACCTTC; CDR3aa: CASTGGVDYGYTF
d_gene: -; abundance: -; j_gene: TRBJ2-2; v_gene: TRBV9; CDR3nt: TGTGCCAGCAGCCAGGGAAACACCGGGGAGCTGTTTTTT; CDR3aa: CASSQGNTGELFF
d_gene: TRBD1; abundance: -; j_gene: TRBJ1-2; v_gene: TRBV5-1; CDR3nt: TGCGCCAGCAGCTTAGGGGACAGGAGTTTCACTTATGGCTACACCTTC; CDR3aa: CASSLGDRSFTYGYTF
d_gene: -; abundance: -; j_gene: TRBJ2-7; v_gene: TRBV7-9; CDR3nt: TGTGCCAGCAGCTCCCCTGTGGGGAACGGTCGCTACGAGCAGTACTTC; CDR3aa: CASSSPVGNGRYEQYF
d_gene: -; abundance: -; j_gene: TRBJ2-7; v_gene: TRBV5-6; CDR3nt: TGTGCCAGCAGCCCGGAGGACAATTTGGTCGAGCAGTACTTC; CDR3aa: CASSPEDNLVEQYF
d_gene: -; abundance: -; j_gene: TRBJ1-1; v_gene: TRBV6-1; CDR3nt: TGTGCCAGCAGGTGGGGGCAGGCTAGTGAAGCTTTCTTT; CDR3aa: CASRWGQASEAFF
d_gene: TRBD1; abundance: -; j_gene: TRBJ2-5; v_gene: TRBV4-3; CDR3nt: TGCGCCAGCAGCCATCTAACAGGGGCTAGCGAGACCCAGTACTTC; CDR3aa: CASSHLTGASETQYF
d_gene: TRBD2; abundance: -; j_gene: TRBJ2-1; v_gene: TRBV7-9; CDR3nt: TGTGCCAGCAGCTTAGTTAAGCGGGAGATAAGTGAGTACAATGAGCAGTTCTTC; CDR3aa: CASSLVKREISEYNEQFF
d_gene: TRBD1; abundance: -; j_gene: TRBJ2-7; v_gene: TRBV7-2; CDR3nt: TGTGCCAGCAGCTCCTACAGGGGGACCTACGAGCAGTACTTC; CDR3aa: CASSSYRGTYEQYF
d_gene: -; abundance: -; j_gene: TRBJ2-1; v_gene: TRBV6-6; CDR3nt: TGTGCCAGCAGTTACGACAGCTACAATGAGCAGTTCTTC; CDR3aa: CASSYDSYNEQFF
d_gene: -; abundance: -; j_gene: TRBJ1-5; v_gene: TRBV28; CDR3nt: TGTGCCAGCAGTCCCCCTCCAGACAGGTTCTACTATAGCAATCAGCCCCAGCATTTT; CDR3aa: CASSPPPDRFYYSNQPQHF
d_gene: -; abundance: -; j_gene: TRBJ2-1; v_gene: TRBV4-1; CDR3nt: TGCGCCAGCAGCCTCCGTGACAGCCCCTACAATGAGCAGTTCTTC; CDR3aa: CASSLRDSPYNEQFF
d_gene: TRBD2; abundance: once; j_gene: TRBJ2-1; v_gene: TRBV7-9; CDR3nt: TGTGCCAGCAGCCAGTCTTCGAGGACTAGCGAGTACAATGAGCAGTTCTTC; CDR3aa: CASSQSSRTSEYNEQFF
d_gene: -; abundance: -; j_gene: TRBJ2-1; v_gene: TRBV29-1; CDR3nt: TGCAGCGTTGCCCAGAGGGGAGACCATGAGCAGTTCTTC; CDR3aa: CSVAQRGDHEQFF
d_gene: TRBD1; abundance: few; j_gene: TRBJ1-2; v_gene: TRBV13; CDR3nt: TGTGCCAGCAGCTTAGGTCGGACAGGGGGCAACTATGGCTACACCTTC; CDR3aa: CASSLGRTGGNYGYTF
d_gene: -; abundance: -; j_gene: TRBJ2-5; v_gene: TRBV7-2; CDR3nt: TGTGCCAGCAGCCCCGGGACCGCGCCGGTCCAAGAGACCCAGTACTTC; CDR3aa: CASSPGTAPVQETQYF
d_gene: TRBD1; abundance: -; j_gene: TRBJ1-1; v_gene: TRBV29-1; CDR3nt: TGCAGCGTAGCGGGACAGGGGTCGGGTAGGACTGAAGCTTTCTTT; CDR3aa: CSVAGQGSGRTEAFF